This T cell receptor (beta chain) was found in a study of blood T cells in healthy people across ages. The trim removed 1 base at V and 5 bases at J, leaving 8 bases unmatched. Germline lookup yields CDR1 SGHTA and CDR2 FQGNSA. The CDR3 contains 16 residues. Alongside a J-beta primer mix, a sample-barcoded 5' primer served in a second PCR lasting roughly 7 to 11 cycles. TCRdb analysed the 5' RACE reads with MiXCR anew, one entry per CDR3 protein. The table lists about 560,000 distinct CDR3 sequences, 25% to 35% of them singletons, with approximately 3.3% in the top ten. This same sample was also taken into another study, of T cells of mothers and their children.

The TCR comes from a boy aged 2 to 10 in good health. Sequencing was carried out using blood. The chain joins TRBV7-2 to TRBJ2-5, with 9 bases lining up with TRBD2. The CDR3 bases are TGTGCCAGCAGCTTAGTAAGGGCGGGAGGGAGTGAGACCCAGTACTTC. Protein: CASSLVRAGGSETQYF.